This TCR beta chain was profiled in a study of blood T cell repertoires in COVID-19. About the research overall: Samples came from the United States, Italy and Spain, spanning acute and convalescent COVID-19.

Produced via immunoSEQ multiplex PCR; TCRdb's table is partial and in-frame only. The sample has 100,000 to 150,000 clones; 88% are singletons. This TCR derives from an elderly woman with acute or convalescent COVID-19. Sequences were obtained from peripheral blood.

Here the CDR3 DNA reads TGCGCCAGCAGCACCTCTGGTGGGGCGAGCGAGACCCAGTACTTC. As protein: CASSTSGGASETQYF. V and J are TRBV5-1 and TRBJ2-5, with D perhaps TRBD1 (5 bases). Germline CDR1 is SGHRS and CDR2 is YFSETQ. The ends were cut back, 4 bases at V and 5 bases at J, with 18 bases in the middle. The CDR3 contains 15 residues.